The sequence of this TCR beta chain was determined in a study of T cell responses to AZD1222 COVID-19 vaccine. Study outcomes and limitations: White British donors predominated, females outnumbered males, and clonal diversity was possibly underestimated.

Points on this clone: What it binds is unknown.

The CDR3 has 16 residues. The germline V gene encodes CDR1 MNHNS and CDR2 SASEGT. The V end was cut by 2 bases, the J end by 4 bases, with 15 bases between. Generated by immunoSEQ multiplex PCR, the TCRdb table keeps only in-frame clones and is missing some. The sample lists some 94,000 clones, 87% occurring once. The sequencing used peripheral blood, collected on day 0 of AZD1222 vaccination. This chain connects TRBV6-1 to TRBJ1-5; no clear D. This clonotype originated in an adult in good health. As DNA, the CDR3 is TGTGCCAGCAGTGAAATTCAGGCGGACCAAAATCAGCCCCAGCATTTT. Its protein is CASSEIQADQNQPQHF.